Described below is a single T cell receptor (beta chain) sequence and its context. This clonotype was seen a handful of times. What antigen it recognizes has not been identified. There are no base qualities to consult, and no much larger clone falls within one base. These data come from a study of identical twins (TCRdb year 2016). About the study as a whole: TCR alpha and beta repertoires from monozygotic twins, unrelated adults of various ages and cord blood were deep-sequenced to test whether fetal clonotypes persist. To rule out contamination, replicate twin experiments were performed at different times with different library preparation protocols. Beyond this particular receptor, the publication reports: Abundant cord blood beta clonotypes carried fewer insertions; young adult naive repertoires showed a weaker similar trend, while memory repertoires showed none. Recombination models systematically underestimated out-of-frame TCR alpha sharing in monozygotic twins but agreed with sharing between unrelated individuals. Zero-insertion analyses could be partly confounded by invariant T cells such as MAIT and iNKT, though diverse VJ usage argued against such confounding for most clonotypes. Because the same donors could not be followed over many years, the conclusions depended on cross-sectional statistical analysis. In beta out-of-frame sequences, excess twin sharing was weaker, because having fewer shared sequences lowered the signal-to-noise ratio. Compared with coincidental sharing between unrelated individuals, out-of-frame TCR alpha sequences shared between twins showed an excess of sequences with low generation probability.

The germline V gene specifies MDHEN as CDR1 and SYDVKM as CDR2. V ends up 1 base short and J 9 bases short, with an unmatched junction base count of 9. Counted from cysteine to phenylalanine, this CDR3 has 15 amino acids. The DNA shown is the 45-base CDR3, in frame from base 1. Every donor was a healthy Caucasian. Three pairs of female monozygotic twins, all aged 18 to 29 years, were included in the twin cohort. Miltenyi CD45RO+ enrichment and human naive T-cell isolation kits were used to isolate memory (CD45RO+) and naive T cells from PBMC. Receptor libraries were prepared by 5' RACE. The instrument was an Illumina HiSeq 2000. A universal primer binding site was introduced by template switching, and a unique molecular identifier was present in the final cDNA, enabling accurate counting of TCR cDNA molecules. First-strand cDNA for TCR alpha and beta chains was synthesized from specific primers in the conserved constant-segment region. To control for contamination, each cDNA library was double barcoded with a SMART-Mk sample barcode plus Illumina barcodes. TruSeq adapter sequences along with Illumina sample barcodes were introduced in two successive PCR steps. Sequencing of the TCR alpha and beta cDNA libraries was done on the Illumina HiSeq platform using custom primers. The published analysis was carried out like this. Raw reads were processed with MiGEC to extract unique molecular identifiers, and MiXCR was used to determine CDR3 positions. Recombination models were inferred per individual with the repgenHMM and IGoR tools using an EM algorithm. The analysis of shared clonotypes was done with the tcR package in R, with sharing normalized by the product of cloneset sizes. Out-of-frame nonproductive sequences were analyzed to study raw recombination free of thymic and clonal selection effects. The public reads were reanalyzed by TCRdb: fastp trimming at Q25, MiXCR alignment, in-frame beta chains only. Each CDR3 protein gets just one entry, which takes the most common genes and DNA from the rows behind it. The V and J calls here are based on TCRdb, not the publication. A total of 200,000 to 300,000 distinct CDR3 sequences appear in this sample, roughly 13% of them only once. In total, the top ten clones hold about 3.9% of the sample.

These data are also associated with another study on yellow fever vaccine responses in identical twins. The second source states: According to the authors, in identical twins the way T cells responded to vaccination appeared partly convergent and partly personalized. Focusing on identical twins, the study followed the T cell clones that responded to the vaccine, and did so with precision.

The source material was memory (CD45RO+) T cells sorted from blood. The cell subset or site label corresponds to: CD45RO+ enriched T cells. This sequence uses TRBV28 and TRBJ2-1; a stretch of 7 junction bases matches TRBD1. This receptor was taken from a woman aged 18-29 years in good health. The DNA sequence is as follows: TGTGCCAGCAGTTTATTAGGGGGCGTTATTCTTGAGCAGTTCTTC. Translated, it gives CASSLLGGVILEQFF.